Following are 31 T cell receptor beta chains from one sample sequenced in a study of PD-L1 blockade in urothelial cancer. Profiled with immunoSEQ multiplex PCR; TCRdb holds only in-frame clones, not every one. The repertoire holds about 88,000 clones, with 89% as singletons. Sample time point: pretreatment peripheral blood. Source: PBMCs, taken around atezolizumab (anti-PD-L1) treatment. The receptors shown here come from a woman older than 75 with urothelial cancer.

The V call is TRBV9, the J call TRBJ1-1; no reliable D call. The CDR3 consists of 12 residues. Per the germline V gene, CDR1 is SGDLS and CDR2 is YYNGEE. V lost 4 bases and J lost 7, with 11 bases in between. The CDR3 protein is CASSPHGGEAFF. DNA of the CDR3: TGTGCCAGCAGCCCCCACGGAGGTGAAGCTTTCTTT. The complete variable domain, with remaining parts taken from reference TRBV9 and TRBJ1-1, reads DSGVTQTPKHLITATGQRVTLRCSPRSGDLSVYWYQQSLDQGLQFLIQYYNGEERAKGNILERFSAQQFPDLHSELNLSSLELGDSALYFCASSPHGGEAFFGQGTRLTVV.

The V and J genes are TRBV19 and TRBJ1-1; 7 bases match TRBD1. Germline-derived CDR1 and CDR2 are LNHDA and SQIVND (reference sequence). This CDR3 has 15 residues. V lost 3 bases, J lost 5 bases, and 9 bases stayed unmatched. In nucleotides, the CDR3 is TGTGCCAGTAGTATGGCAGGGGGAAGGGGGACTGAAGCTTTCTTT. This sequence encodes CASSMAGGRGTEAFF.

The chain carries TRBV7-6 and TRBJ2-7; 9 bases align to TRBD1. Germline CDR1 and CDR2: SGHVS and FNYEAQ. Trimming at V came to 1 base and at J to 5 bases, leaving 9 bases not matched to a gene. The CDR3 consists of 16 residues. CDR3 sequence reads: CASSLVTGGHGHEQYF. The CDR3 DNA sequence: TGTGCCAGCAGCTTAGTGACAGGGGGACACGGCCACGAGCAGTACTTC.

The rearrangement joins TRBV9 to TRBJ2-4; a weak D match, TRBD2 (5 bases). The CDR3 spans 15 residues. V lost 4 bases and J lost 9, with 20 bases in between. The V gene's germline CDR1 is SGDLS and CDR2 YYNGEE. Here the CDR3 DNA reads TGTGCCAGCAGCTTAGACGCGAGGAGCGGTAGCATTCAGTACTTC. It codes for CASSLDARSGSIQYF.

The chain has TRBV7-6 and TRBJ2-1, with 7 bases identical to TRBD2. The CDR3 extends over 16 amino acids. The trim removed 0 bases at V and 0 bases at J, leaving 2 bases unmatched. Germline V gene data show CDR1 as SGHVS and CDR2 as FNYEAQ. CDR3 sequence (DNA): TGTGCCAGCAGCTTAGCGGGAGGGCCCTCCTACAATGAGCAGTTCTTC. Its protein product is CASSLAGGPSYNEQFF. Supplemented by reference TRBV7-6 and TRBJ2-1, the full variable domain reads GAGVSQSPRYKVTKRGQDVALRCDPISGHVSLYWYRQALGQGPEFLTYFNYEAQQDKSGLPNDRFSAERPEGSISTLTIQRTEQRDSAMYRCASSLAGGPSYNEQFFGPGTRLTVL.

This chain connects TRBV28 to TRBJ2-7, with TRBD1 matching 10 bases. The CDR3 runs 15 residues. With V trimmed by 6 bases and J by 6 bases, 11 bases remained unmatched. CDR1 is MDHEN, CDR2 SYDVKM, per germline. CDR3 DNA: TGTGCCAGCAGCACACCCGGGACAGGGGTCAGCGAGCAGTACTTC. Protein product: CASSTPGTGVSEQYF.

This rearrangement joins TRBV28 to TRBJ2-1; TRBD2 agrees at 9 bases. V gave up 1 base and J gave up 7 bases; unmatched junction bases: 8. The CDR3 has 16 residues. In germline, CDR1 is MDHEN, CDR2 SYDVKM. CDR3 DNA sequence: TGTGCCAGCAGTTTATTGGGACTAGCCGACAAGAATGAGCAGTTCTTC. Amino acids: CASSLLGLADKNEQFF. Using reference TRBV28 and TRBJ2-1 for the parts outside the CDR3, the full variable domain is DVKVTQSSRYLVKRTGEKVFLECVQDMDHENMFWYRQDPGLGLRLIYFSYDVKMKEKGDIPEGYSVSREKKERFSLILESASTNQTSMYLCASSLLGLADKNEQFFGPGTRLTVL.

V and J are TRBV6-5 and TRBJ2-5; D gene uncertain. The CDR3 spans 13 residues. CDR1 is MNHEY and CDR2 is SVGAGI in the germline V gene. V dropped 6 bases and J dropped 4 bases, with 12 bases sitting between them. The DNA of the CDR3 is TGTGCCAGCAGCCCTAGAACCGGAGAGACCCAGTACTTC. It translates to CASSPRTGETQYF.

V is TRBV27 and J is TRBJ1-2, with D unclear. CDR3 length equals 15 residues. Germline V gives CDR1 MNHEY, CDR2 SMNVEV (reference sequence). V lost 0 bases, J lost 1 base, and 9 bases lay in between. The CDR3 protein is CASSLSSGYNYGYTF. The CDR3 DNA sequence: TGTGCCAGCAGTTTATCGTCCGGTTATAACTATGGCTACACCTTC.

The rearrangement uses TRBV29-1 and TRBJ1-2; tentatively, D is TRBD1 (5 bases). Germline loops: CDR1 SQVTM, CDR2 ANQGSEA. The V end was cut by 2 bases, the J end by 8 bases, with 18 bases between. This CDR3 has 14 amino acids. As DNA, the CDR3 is TGCAGCGTTGAAACGGCCCAGGGCTTGAAAGGCTACACCTTC. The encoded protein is CSVETAQGLKGYTF.

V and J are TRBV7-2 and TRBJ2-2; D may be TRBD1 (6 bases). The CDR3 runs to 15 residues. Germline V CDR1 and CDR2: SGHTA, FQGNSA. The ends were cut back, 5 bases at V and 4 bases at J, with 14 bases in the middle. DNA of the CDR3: TGTGCCAGCAGCCCTCCAGGGGTGGGCACCGGGGAGCTGTTTTTT. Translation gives CASSPPGVGTGELFF.

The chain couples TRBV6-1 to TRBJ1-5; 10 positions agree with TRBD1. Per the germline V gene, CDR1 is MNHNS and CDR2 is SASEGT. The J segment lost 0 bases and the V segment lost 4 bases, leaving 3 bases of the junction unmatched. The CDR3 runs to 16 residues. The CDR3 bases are TGTGCCAGCAGTGGGACAGGGGGATTTAGCAATCAGCCCCAGCATTTT. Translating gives CASSGTGGFSNQPQHF.

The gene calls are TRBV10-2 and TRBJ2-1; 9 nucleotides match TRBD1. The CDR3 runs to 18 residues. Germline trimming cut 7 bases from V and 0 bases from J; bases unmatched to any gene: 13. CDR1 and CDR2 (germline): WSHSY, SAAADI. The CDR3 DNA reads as TGCGCCAGCATTATCACAGGGGGCGCGCAAAGCTCCTACAATGAGCAGTTCTTC. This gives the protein CASIITGGAQSSYNEQFF.

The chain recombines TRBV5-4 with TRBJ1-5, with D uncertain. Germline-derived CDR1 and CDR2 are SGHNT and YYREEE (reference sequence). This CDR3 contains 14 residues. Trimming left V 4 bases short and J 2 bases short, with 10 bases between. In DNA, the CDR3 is TGTGCCAGCAGCAATTGGGAGGGCAATCAGCCCCAGCATTTT. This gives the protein CASSNWEGNQPQHF.

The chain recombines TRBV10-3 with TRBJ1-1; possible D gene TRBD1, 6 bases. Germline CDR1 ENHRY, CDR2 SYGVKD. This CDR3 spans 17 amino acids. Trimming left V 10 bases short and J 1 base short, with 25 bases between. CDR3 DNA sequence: TGTGCCACCGCGCCGGGGTCGACAGGTCTATCGAACACTGAAGCTTTCTTT. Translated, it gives CATAPGSTGLSNTEAFF.

CDR3: CATSRGYRTGLSNQPQHF. As DNA, the CDR3 is TGTGCCACCAGCAGAGGATACCGCACGGGACTGAGCAATCAGCCCCAGCATTTT. The chain couples TRBV15 to TRBJ1-5, with D perhaps matching TRBD1 (5 bases). There are 18 residues in the CDR3. Germline lookup yields CDR1 LNHNV and CDR2 YYDKDF (reference sequence). With 1 base removed from V and 1 base from J, the gap between germline ends came to 17 bases.

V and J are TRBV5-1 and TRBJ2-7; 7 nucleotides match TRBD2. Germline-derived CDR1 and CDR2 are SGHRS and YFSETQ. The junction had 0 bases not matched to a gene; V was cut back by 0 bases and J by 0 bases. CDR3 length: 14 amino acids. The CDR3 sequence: CASSLGGGSYEQYF. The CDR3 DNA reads TGCGCCAGCAGCTTGGGGGGGGGCTCCTACGAGCAGTACTTC.

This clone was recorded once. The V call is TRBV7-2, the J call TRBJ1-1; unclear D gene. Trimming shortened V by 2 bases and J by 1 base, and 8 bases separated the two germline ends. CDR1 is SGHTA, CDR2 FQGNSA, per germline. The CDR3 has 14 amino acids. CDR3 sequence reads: CASSLTVWNTEAFF. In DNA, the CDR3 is TGTGCCAGCAGCTTAACTGTGTGGAACACTGAAGCTTTCTTT.

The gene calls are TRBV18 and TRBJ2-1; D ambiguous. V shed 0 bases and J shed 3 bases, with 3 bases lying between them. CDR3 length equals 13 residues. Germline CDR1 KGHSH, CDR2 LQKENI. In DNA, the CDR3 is TGTGCCAGCTCACCACCCAACTACAATGAGCAGTTCTTC. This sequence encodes CASSPPNYNEQFF.

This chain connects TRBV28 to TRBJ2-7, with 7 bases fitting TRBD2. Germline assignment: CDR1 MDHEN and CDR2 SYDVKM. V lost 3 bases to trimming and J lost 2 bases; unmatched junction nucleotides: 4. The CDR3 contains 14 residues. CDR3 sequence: CASSFPAGTYEQYF. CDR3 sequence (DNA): TGTGCCAGCAGTTTTCCAGCGGGAACCTACGAGCAGTACTTC.

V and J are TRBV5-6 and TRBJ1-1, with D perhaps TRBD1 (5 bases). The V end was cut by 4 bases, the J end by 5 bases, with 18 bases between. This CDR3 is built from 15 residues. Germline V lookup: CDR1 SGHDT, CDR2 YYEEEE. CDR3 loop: CASSPGWGRDTEAFF. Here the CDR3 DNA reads TGTGCCAGCAGCCCCGGATGGGGGAGGGATACTGAAGCTTTCTTT.

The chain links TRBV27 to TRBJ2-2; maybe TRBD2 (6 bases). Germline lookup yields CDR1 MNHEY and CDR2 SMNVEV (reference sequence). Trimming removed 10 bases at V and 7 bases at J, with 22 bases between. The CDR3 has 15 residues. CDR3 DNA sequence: TGTGCCACCAGACTGGGCGGCGGGATAGTCGGGGAGCTGTTTTTT. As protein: CATRLGGGIVGELFF.

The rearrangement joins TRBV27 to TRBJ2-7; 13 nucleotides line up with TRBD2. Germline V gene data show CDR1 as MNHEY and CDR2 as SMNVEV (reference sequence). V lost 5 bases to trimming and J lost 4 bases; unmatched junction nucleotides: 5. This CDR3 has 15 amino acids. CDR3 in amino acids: CASSLGTSGNYEQYF. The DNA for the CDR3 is TGTGCCAGCAGTCTCGGGACTAGCGGGAATTACGAGCAGTACTTC.

The CDR3 is CASSAGRENTEAFF. In DNA form, the CDR3 reads TGTGCCAGCAGCGCTGGGCGGGAGAACACTGAAGCTTTCTTT. The rearrangement links TRBV7-9 to TRBJ1-1; D is unresolved. Looked up from germline, CDR1 is SEHNR and CDR2 is FQNEAQ (reference sequence). With 5 bases removed from V and 1 base from J, the gap between germline ends came to 11 bases. The CDR3 is 14 amino acids.

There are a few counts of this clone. CDR3 in DNA: TGTGCCAGCAGCGTAGGATCCGGACAGGGAGTTTCGGGAAATGAAAAACTGTTTTTT. Translation: CASSVGSGQGVSGNEKLFF. The V and J genes are TRBV9 and TRBJ1-4, with 8 positions matching TRBD1. The V segment lost 0 bases and the J segment 5 bases; nucleotides outside the gene matches: 15. Germline values: CDR1 SGDLS, CDR2 YYNGEE. The CDR3 consists of 19 residues.

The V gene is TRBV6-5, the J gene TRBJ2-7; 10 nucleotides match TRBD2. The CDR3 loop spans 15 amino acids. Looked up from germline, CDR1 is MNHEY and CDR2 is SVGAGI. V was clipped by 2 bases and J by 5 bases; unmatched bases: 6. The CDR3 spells CASSYRASGGNEQYF. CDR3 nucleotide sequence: TGTGCCAGCAGTTACAGAGCTAGCGGGGGTAACGAGCAGTACTTC.

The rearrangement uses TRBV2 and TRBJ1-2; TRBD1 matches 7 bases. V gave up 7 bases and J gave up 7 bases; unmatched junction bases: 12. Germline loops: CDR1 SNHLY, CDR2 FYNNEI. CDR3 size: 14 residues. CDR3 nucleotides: TGTGCCAGCACCCCCACCCAGGGGGACGGTGGCTACACCTTC. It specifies CASTPTQGDGGYTF.

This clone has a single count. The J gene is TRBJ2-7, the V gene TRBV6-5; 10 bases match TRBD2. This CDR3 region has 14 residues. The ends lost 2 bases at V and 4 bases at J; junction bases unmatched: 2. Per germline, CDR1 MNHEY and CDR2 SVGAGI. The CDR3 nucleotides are TGTGCCAGCAGTTACGCTAGCGGGAGTTACGAGCAGTACTTC. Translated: CASSYASGSYEQYF.

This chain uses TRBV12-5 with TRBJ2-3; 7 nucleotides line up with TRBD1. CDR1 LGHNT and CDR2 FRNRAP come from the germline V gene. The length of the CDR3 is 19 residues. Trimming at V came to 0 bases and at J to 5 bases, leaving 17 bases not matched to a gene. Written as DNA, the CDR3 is TGTGCTAGTGGTTTGGTACAGGCGTTCGACAGGGCGGCAGGAGATACGCAGTATTTT. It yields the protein CASGLVQAFDRAAGDTQYF.

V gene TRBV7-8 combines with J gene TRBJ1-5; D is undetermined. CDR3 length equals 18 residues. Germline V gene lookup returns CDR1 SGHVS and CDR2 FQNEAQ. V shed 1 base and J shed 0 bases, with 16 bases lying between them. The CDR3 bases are TGTGCCAGCAGCTTAGTCCCCCGCGGCGGAGATAGCAATCAGCCCCAGCATTTT. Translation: CASSLVPRGGDSNQPQHF.

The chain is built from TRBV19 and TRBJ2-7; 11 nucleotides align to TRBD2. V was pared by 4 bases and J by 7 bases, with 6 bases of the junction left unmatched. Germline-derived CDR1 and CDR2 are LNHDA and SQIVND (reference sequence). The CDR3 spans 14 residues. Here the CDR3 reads CASSTGTSGQEQYF. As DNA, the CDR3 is TGTGCCAGTAGTACTGGGACTAGCGGCCAAGAGCAGTACTTC.